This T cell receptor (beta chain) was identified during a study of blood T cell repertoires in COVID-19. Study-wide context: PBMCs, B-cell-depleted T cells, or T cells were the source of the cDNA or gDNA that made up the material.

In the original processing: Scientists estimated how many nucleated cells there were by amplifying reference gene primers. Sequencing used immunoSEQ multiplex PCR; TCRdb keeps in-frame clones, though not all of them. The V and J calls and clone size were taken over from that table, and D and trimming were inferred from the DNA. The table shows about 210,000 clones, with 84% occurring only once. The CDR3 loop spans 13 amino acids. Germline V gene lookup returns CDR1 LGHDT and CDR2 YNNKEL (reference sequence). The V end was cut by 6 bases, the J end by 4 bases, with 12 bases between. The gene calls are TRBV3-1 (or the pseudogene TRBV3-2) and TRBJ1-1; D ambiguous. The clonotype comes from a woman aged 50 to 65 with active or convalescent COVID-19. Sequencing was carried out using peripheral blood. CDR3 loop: CASSRTLSTEAFF. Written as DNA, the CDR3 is TGTGCCAGCAGTCGAACTTTGAGCACTGAAGCTTTCTTT.